The 11 T cell receptor beta chains below all came from one sample that was sequenced in a study of shared clonotypes between healthy human individuals. Clones were read by immunoSEQ multiplex PCR, and TCRdb kept only the in-frame ones, dropping some. The table shows nearly 1 million clones, with about three quarters occurring only once. Sequencing input: memory CD4+ T cells sorted from blood. As for subset: CD45RA-negative fraction. These receptors were obtained from a man younger than 35 in good health.

The CDR3 bases are TGTGCCAGCAGTCCCGGACAGCTCCTTAGCAATCAGCCCCAGCATTTT. Translating gives CASSPGQLLSNQPQHF. The chain carries TRBV7-2 and TRBJ1-5, with a weak D call TRBD1 (6 bases). Germline V gene lookup returns CDR1 SGHTA and CDR2 FQGNSA. V lost 6 bases and J 0 bases, leaving 15 bases between the germline ends. The CDR3 runs 16 residues.

This chain links TRBV2 with TRBJ2-1; D remains unclear. The ends were cut back, 5 bases at V and 7 bases at J, with 15 bases in the middle. The germline V gene has CDR1 SNHLY and CDR2 FYNNEI. This CDR3 contains 14 residues. CDR3 bases: TGTGCCAGCAGTCCCGGGCCACGAGGAAATGAGCAGTTCTTC. Translating gives CASSPGPRGNEQFF.

This clone was seen many times. The chain has TRBV5-4 and TRBJ2-5, with D possibly being TRBD1 (5 bases). Germline CDR1 is SGHNT and CDR2 is YYREEE (reference sequence). CDR3 size: 12 residues. V lost 5 bases and J lost 5, with 10 bases in between. The CDR3 here is CASSSAGETQYF. The CDR3 DNA sequence: TGTGCCAGCAGTTCGGCAGGGGAGACCCAGTACTTC.

The chain is built from TRBV18 and TRBJ1-2, with D perhaps TRBD1 (6 bases). Looked up from germline, CDR1 is KGHSH and CDR2 is LQKENI. The CDR3 contains 15 residues. Trimming pared 2 bases from V and 1 base from J, leaving 11 bases between. CDR3 sequence: CASSPGGQNNYGYTF. CDR3 bases: TGTGCCAGCTCACCAGGGGGACAAAATAACTATGGCTACACCTTC.

The chain carries TRBV18 and TRBJ2-7; D possibly corresponds to TRBD1 (6 bases). The CDR3 is 13 residues long. V lost 4 bases and J 7 bases, leaving 14 bases between the germline ends. Looked up from germline, CDR1 is KGHSH and CDR2 is LQKENI. This CDR3 reads CASSRPGQGEQYF. CDR3 DNA: TGTGCCAGCTCACGCCCGGGACAAGGAGAGCAGTACTTC.

The chain employs TRBV15 and TRBJ1-4; a possible D gene is TRBD1 (6 bases). Trimming removed 3 bases at V and 0 bases at J, with 14 bases between. This CDR3 is built from 17 residues. Germline CDR1 reads LNHNV; CDR2 reads YYDKDF (reference sequence). CDR3 DNA: TGTGCCACCAGCAGCCTGACAGGCCGAGCAACTAATGAAAAACTGTTTTTT. Its protein product is CATSSLTGRATNEKLFF.

A note on this clone: The sample contains more than one DNA sequence encoding this CDR3. The chain recombines TRBV9 with TRBJ1-1; D is unclear. This CDR3 contains 14 residues. The germline CDR1 and CDR2 sequences are SGDLS and YYNGEE. V lost 0 bases to trimming and J lost 1 base, with 7 bases between them. The CDR3 sequence: CASSVEPENTEAFF. DNA of the CDR3: TGTGCCAGCAGCGTAGAGCCAGAGAACACTGAAGCTTTCTTT.

The rearrangement uses TRBV5-1 and TRBJ2-1; D is possibly TRBD1 or TRBD2 (5 bases each). Germline CDR1 SGHRS, CDR2 YFSETQ. Trimming took 3 bases from V and 5 from J, leaving 15 bases between them. The CDR3 contains 15 residues. The CDR3 protein is CASSWGAGTNNEQFF. CDR3 sequence (DNA): TGCGCCAGCAGCTGGGGCGCCGGGACGAACAATGAGCAGTTCTTC.

The chain carries TRBV9 and TRBJ2-5; 8 nucleotides align to TRBD1. Germline CDR1 and CDR2: SGDLS and YYNGEE. CDR3 size: 14 residues. Trimming at V came to 3 bases and at J to 2 bases, leaving 3 bases not matched to a gene. DNA for the CDR3: TGTGCCAGCAGCGGCAGGGGGCTTCAAGAGACCCAGTACTTC. The encoded protein is CASSGRGLQETQYF.

This clone was recorded a few times. The chain joins TRBV9 to TRBJ1-3, with D possibly matching TRBD1 (5 bases). Germline-derived CDR1 and CDR2 are SGDLS and YYNGEE. The germline V and J ends were trimmed by 0 bases and 9 bases, with 13 bases remaining between them. The CDR3 is 14 amino acids. CDR3 nucleotides: TGTGCCAGCAGCGTAGGGGGGACGCTTAGCACCATATATTTT. It codes for CASSVGGTLSTIYF.

Ten or more counts support this clone. The chain couples TRBV5-5 to TRBJ2-7; tentative D call: TRBD2 (6 bases). Trimming removed 3 bases from V and 3 bases from J, with 7 bases in between. CDR1 SGHKS and CDR2 YYEKEE come from the germline V gene (reference sequence). There are 12 residues in the CDR3. The DNA of the CDR3 is TGTGCCAGCAGCTGGGACTTCTACGAGCAGTACTTC. Translating gives CASSWDFYEQYF.